The 10 T cell receptor beta chains below come from one sample, sequenced in a study of cytomegalovirus exposure and HLA in healthy donors. Method: immunoSEQ multiplex PCR; TCRdb's copy keeps in-frame clones and lacks some. The sample shows 150,000 to 200,000 clones, around 96% of them seen only once. Sequencing was done on a sample of PBMCs. These receptors all come from a woman under 30 in good health and CMV-seronegative.

This CDR3 reads CASSQTTGTYEQYF. DNA for the CDR3: TGTGCCAGCAGCCAAACTACAGGGACCTACGAGCAGTACTTC. This sequence joins TRBV4-2 and TRBJ2-7; D is perhaps TRBD1 (6 bases). Germline lookup yields CDR1 LGHNA and CDR2 YNFKEQ. Deletions cut 2 bases from V and 2 bases from J, with 10 bases between. The CDR3 extends over 14 amino acids.

CDR3 sequence: CASSLGGQPSRETQYF. The CDR3, as DNA: TGTGCCAGCAGCTTAGGGGGACAGCCTTCGCGGGAGACCCAGTACTTC. The rearrangement joins TRBV7-3 to TRBJ2-5, with 7 nucleotides matching TRBD1. This CDR3 has 16 amino acids. Germline CDR1 SGHTA, CDR2 FQGTGA. With V trimmed by 2 bases and J by 5 bases, 11 bases remained unmatched.

The chain has TRBV2 and TRBJ1-4; D is ambiguous. Trimming removed 4 bases from V and 3 bases from J, with 15 bases in between. Germline CDR1 SNHLY, CDR2 FYNNEI. CDR3 length equals 16 residues. CDR3 in DNA: TGTGCCAGCAGTGCTTGGGGAGGTAGAGCTAATGAAAAACTGTTTTTT. Translating it yields CASSAWGGRANEKLFF.

The V call is TRBV5-1, the J call TRBJ1-5, with 8 bases aligning to TRBD1. J gave up 2 bases and V 3 bases, and 1 base lay outside the gene matches. CDR1 and CDR2 (germline): SGHRS, YFSETQ. This CDR3 has 14 amino acids. The CDR3 DNA is TGCGCCAGCAGCTCGGGACAGGGCAATCAGCCCCAGCATTTT. It codes for CASSSGQGNQPQHF.

The rearrangement links TRBV4-3 to TRBJ1-1; the D gene is possibly TRBD1 (5 bases). Germline V gives CDR1 LGHNA, CDR2 YSLEER. Trimming left V 7 bases short and J 1 base short, with 13 bases between. CDR3 size: 14 residues. Here the CDR3 DNA reads TGCGCCAGCACTTCAGGGCTGGGGAACACTGAAGCTTTCTTT. Protein product: CASTSGLGNTEAFF.

This chain connects TRBV5-6 to TRBJ2-7; no definite D call. There are 15 residues in the CDR3. CDR1 SGHDT and CDR2 YYEEEE come from the germline V gene. Trimming took 3 bases from V and 0 from J, leaving 13 bases between them. CDR3 sequence (DNA): TGTGCCAGCAGCTCGCCCGCGCGGAGCTCCTACGAGCAGTACTTC. Protein: CASSSPARSSYEQYF.

This chain links TRBV7-6 with TRBJ2-7, with TRBD1 identical over 9 bases. The junction had 9 bases not matched to a gene; V was cut back by 5 bases and J by 1 base. From germline, CDR1 is SGHVS and CDR2 FNYEAQ. The CDR3 runs 16 residues. CDR3: CASSLGTTGGSYEQYF. The CDR3, as DNA: TGTGCCAGCAGCCTAGGGACGACAGGGGGATCCTACGAGCAGTACTTC.

The genes are TRBV5-6 and TRBJ2-3; 10 bases agree with TRBD2. Trimming at V came to 4 bases and at J to 4 bases, leaving 6 bases not matched to a gene. Germline CDR1 SGHDT, CDR2 YYEEEE. This CDR3 region has 15 residues. CDR3 amino acids: CASSLKAGGPDTQYF. CDR3 coding DNA: TGTGCCAGCAGCCTGAAAGCGGGGGGGCCAGATACGCAGTATTTT.

V is TRBV5-6 and J is TRBJ1-6; tentative D call: TRBD1 (6 bases). V lost 4 bases and J lost 10, with 15 bases in between. Germline V lookup: CDR1 SGHDT, CDR2 YYEEEE. There are 14 residues in the CDR3. The CDR3 nucleotides are TGTGCCAGCAGCCCCGGGACATCCAGATCACCCCTCCACTTT. Translation: CASSPGTSRSPLHF. Combining the CDR3 with reference TRBV5-6 and TRBJ1-6 gives the whole variable domain DAGVTQSPTHLIKTRGQQVTLRCSPKSGHDTVSWYQQALGQGPQFIFQYYEEEERQRGNFPDRFSGHQFPNYSSELNVNALLLGDSALYLCASSPGTSRSPLHFGNGTRLTVT.

V is TRBV18 and J is TRBJ1-3; D is ambiguous. This CDR3 has 14 residues. Germline loops: CDR1 KGHSH, CDR2 LQKENI. The V and J ends lost 6 bases and 0 bases respectively, with 9 bases between them. DNA for the CDR3: TGTGCCAGCTCCCTCGAGGGCTCTGGAAACACCATATATTTT. This gives the protein CASSLEGSGNTIYF.